Included here is one TCR beta chain sequence, with context. The target of this receptor is not known. No base-level quality is on record; no much larger clone is a single base apart. The data are from a study of blood T cell repertoires in COVID-19 (TCRdb year 2020). Broadly, across the study: Samples covering the acute and convalescent phases of COVID-19 were provided by collaborators in the United States, Italy and Spain. The prospective study material was composed of cDNA or gDNA derived from T cells, B-cell-depleted T cells, or PBMCs. The samples were drawn from the first 160 participants of the ongoing ImmuneRACE study and from 1,254 subjects provided by 6 global collaborators. Where HLA class I and class II types were available, the types were taken from metadata supplied by the sample provider, not from assay-based typing. Sample metadata almost always included a de-identified subject ID, COVID-19 status, age in years and sex. The dataset comprised deeply sampled blood TCRbeta repertoires from subjects exposed to, actively infected with, or recovered from COVID-19. A freely available public database, intended as a resource for researchers studying the immune response to SARS-CoV-2, is where the repertoires were released.

The collaborating institutions used their own protocols to collect whole blood in K2EDTA tubes. Collaborator samples were shipped for TCRbeta analysis as frozen whole blood, isolated PBMCs, or DNA extracted from either sample type. Study-wide findings and limitations: The quantity of clinical and demographic metadata differed by source and by participant and was supplied without curation.

TCRbeta CDR3 regions were amplified from genomic DNA by means of the immunoSEQ Assay, a bias-controlled multiplex PCR. The study's processing was this. Within the assay, amplification of reference gene primers was used to estimate how many nucleated cells each sample contained. To quantify the absolute abundance of each unique TCRbeta CDR3 rearrangement, sequence reads were collapsed and filtered. Productive Simpson clonality was computed per sample as the square root of Simpson's diversity index over productive rearrangements. Sourced from immuneACCESS, this table was stored by TCRdb with only in-frame sequences that have V and J called. A share of the clones is absent; for the studies checked, an unresolved V gene accounts for under half, and the remainder has no known explanation. That table gives V, J and clone size, and the DNA gave D and trimming. In this sample the table shows around 250,000 clones, 82% of which occur a single time. The ten largest clones represent 3.4% of the sample.

Trimming takes 4 bases off V and 4 bases off J; junction bases not matched to a gene: 4. CDR1 and CDR2 (MDHEN, SYDVKM) derive from the germline V gene. Reading from cysteine to phenylalanine, the CDR3 counts 14 amino acids. Only CDR3 DNA is held: 42 bases, read in frame from base 1. The chain is encoded by TRBV28 joined to TRBJ1-2; 9 junctional bases match TRBD1. This TCR derives from a woman aged 18-35 years with acute or convalescent COVID-19. Sample: peripheral blood. The encoded CDR3 is CASSYRGRFYGYTF. The DNA sequence is given as TGTGCCAGCAGTTACAGGGGGCGATTCTATGGCTACACCTTC.